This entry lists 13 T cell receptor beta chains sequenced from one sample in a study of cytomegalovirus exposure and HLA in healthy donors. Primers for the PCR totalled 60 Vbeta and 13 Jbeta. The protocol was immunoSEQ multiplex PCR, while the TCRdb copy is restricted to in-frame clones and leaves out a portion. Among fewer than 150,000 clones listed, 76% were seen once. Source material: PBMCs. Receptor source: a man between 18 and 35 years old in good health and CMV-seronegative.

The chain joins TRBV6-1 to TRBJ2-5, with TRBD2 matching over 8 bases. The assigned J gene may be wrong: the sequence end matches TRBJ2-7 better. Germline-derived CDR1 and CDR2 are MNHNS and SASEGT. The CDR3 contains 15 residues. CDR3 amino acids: CASSEPGGAVHEQYF. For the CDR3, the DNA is TGTGCCAGCAGTGAACCGGGGGGGGCCGTCCACGAGCAGTACTTC.

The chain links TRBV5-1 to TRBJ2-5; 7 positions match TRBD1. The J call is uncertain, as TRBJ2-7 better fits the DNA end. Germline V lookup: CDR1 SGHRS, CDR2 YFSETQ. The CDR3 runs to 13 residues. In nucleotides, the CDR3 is TGCGCCAGCAGGGTCGACAGGGTCTACGAGCAGTACTTC. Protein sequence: CASRVDRVYEQYF.

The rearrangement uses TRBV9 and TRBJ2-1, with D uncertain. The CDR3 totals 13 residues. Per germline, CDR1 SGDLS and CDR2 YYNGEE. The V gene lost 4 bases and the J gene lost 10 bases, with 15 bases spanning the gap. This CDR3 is CASSFTASAEQFF. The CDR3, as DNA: TGTGCCAGCAGCTTTACGGCCTCAGCGGAGCAGTTCTTC.

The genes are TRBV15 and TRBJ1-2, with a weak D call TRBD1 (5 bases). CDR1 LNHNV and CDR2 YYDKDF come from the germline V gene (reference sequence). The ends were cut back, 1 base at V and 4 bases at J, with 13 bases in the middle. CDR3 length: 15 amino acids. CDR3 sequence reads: CATSRVLEGFYGYTF. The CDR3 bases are TGTGCCACCAGCAGAGTTCTGGAGGGGTTCTATGGCTACACCTTC.

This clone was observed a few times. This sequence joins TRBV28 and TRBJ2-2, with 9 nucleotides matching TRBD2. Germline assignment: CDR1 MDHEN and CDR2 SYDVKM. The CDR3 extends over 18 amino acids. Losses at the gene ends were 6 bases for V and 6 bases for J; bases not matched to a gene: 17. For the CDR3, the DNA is TGTGCCAGCAGCGCCGGACTCCTAGCGGGAATCGTCCCCGGGGAGCTGTTTTTT. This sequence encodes CASSAGLLAGIVPGELFF.

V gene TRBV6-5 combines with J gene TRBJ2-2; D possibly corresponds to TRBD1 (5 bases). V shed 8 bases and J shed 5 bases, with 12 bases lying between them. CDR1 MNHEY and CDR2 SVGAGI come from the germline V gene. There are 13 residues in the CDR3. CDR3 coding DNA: TGTGCCAGCGCCGTAGGGGTAACCGGGGAGCTGTTTTTT. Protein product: CASAVGVTGELFF.

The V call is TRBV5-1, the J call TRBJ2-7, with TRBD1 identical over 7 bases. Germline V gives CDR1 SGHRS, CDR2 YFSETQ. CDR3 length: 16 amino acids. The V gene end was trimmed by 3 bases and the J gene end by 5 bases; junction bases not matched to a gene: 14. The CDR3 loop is CASSSQTARGSDEQYF. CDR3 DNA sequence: TGCGCCAGCAGCTCACAGACTGCCAGGGGGTCGGACGAGCAGTACTTC.

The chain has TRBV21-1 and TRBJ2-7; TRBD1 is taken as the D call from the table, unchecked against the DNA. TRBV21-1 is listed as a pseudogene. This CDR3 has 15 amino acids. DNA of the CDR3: TGTGCCAGCAGCAAAGCCCCGACAGGGCTCAACGAGCAGTACTTC. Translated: CASSKAPTGLNEQYF.

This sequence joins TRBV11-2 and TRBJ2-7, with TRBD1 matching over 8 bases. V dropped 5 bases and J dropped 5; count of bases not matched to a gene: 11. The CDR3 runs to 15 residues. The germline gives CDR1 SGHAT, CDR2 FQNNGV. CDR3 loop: CASSRGLGQEHEQYF. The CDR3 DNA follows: TGTGCCAGCAGCAGGGGTCTGGGACAGGAGCACGAGCAGTACTTC.

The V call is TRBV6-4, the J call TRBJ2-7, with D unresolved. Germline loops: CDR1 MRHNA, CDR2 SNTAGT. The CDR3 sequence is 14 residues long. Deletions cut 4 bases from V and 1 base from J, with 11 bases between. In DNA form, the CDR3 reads TGTGCCAGCAGTGCTGAGGTGGGTTCCTACGAGCAGTACTTC. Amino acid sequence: CASSAEVGSYEQYF.

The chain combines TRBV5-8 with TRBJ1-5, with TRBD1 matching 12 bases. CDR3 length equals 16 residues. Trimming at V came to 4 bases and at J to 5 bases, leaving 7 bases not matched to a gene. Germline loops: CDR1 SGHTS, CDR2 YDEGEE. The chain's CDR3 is CASSTGTGGAHQPQHF. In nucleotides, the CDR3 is TGTGCCAGCAGCACAGGGACAGGGGGCGCGCATCAGCCCCAGCATTTT.

The CDR3 DNA reads as TGTGCCTGGAGTCAGAGACTAGCAGATACGCAGTATTTT. Its translation: CAWSQRLADTQYF. The chain carries TRBV30 and TRBJ2-3; maybe TRBD2 (6 bases). The CDR3 has 13 amino acids. Per germline, CDR1 GTSNPN and CDR2 SVGIG (reference sequence). Between the trimmed V and J ends, which lost 2 bases and 4 bases, there was a span of 10 bases.

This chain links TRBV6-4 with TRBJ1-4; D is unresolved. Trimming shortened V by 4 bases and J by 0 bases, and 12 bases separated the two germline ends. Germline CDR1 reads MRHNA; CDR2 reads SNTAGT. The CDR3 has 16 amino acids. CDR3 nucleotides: TGTGCCAGCAGTGTCGGGGTAACCACAACTAATGAAAAACTGTTTTTT. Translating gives CASSVGVTTTNEKLFF.